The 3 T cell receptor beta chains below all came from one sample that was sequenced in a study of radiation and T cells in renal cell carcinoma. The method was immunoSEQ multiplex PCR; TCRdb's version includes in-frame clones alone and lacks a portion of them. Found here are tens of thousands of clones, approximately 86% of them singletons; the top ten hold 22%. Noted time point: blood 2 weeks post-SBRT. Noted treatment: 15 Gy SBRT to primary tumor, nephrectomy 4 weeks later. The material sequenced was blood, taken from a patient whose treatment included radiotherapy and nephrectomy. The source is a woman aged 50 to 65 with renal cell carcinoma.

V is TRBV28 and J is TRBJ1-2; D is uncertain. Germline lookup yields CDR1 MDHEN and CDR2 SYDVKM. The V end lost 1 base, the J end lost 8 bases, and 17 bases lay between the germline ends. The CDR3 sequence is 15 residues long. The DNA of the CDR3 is TGTGCCAGCAGTTTATTCCAAGGTCCCGGGAGGGGCTACACCTTC. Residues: CASSLFQGPGRGYTF.

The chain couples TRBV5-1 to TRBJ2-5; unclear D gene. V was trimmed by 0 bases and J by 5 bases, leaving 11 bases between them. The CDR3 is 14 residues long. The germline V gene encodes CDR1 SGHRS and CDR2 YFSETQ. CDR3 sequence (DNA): TGCGCCAGCAGCTTGGCCAGTAATGGGGAGACCCAGTACTTC. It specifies CASSLASNGETQYF.

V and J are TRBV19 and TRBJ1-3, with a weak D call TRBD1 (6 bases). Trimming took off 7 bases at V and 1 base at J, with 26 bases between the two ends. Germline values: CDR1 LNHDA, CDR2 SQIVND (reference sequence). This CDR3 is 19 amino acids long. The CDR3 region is CASKRERTEDPVSGNTIYF. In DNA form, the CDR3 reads TGTGCCAGTAAAAGAGAGCGGACAGAAGATCCGGTGTCTGGAAACACCATATATTTT.